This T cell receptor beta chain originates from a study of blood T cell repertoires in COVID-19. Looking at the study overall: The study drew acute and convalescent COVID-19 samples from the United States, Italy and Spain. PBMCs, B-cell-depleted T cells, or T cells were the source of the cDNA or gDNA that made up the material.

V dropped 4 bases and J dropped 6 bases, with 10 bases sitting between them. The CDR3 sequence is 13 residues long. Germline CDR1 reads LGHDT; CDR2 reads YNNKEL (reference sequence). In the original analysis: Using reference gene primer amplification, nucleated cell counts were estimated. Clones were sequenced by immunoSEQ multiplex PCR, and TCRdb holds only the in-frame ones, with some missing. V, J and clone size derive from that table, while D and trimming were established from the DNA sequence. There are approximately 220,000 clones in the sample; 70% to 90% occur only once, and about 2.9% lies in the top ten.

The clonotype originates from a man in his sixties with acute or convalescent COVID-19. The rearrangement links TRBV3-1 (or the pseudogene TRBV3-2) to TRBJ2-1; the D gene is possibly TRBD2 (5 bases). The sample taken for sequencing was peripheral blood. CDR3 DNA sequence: TGTGCCAGCAGCCCGGACTGGGTCAATGAGCAGTTCTTC. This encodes CASSPDWVNEQFF.